Listed below are T cell receptor beta chains from one sample, sequenced in a study of control samples from healthy donors and cancer patients. Profiled with immunoSEQ multiplex PCR; TCRdb holds only in-frame clones, not every one. Found here are tens of thousands of clones, around 97% of them singletons; the top ten hold under 2%. Sequencing was done on a sample of blood. Source of these receptors: a woman aged 30 to 39 in good health. Each CDR3 is given without its conserved first and last residue.

V	J	CDR3
TRBV29-1	TRBJ1-2	SVEEQGYGYT
TRBV29-1	TRBJ2-7	SVEGTGTGALGEQY
TRBV27	TRBJ1-1	ASRRTGTEAF
TRBV27	TRBJ1-1	ASSLTGTVTEAF
TRBV27	TRBJ2-7	ASSSLGEQY
TRBV28	TRBJ1-5	ASSFLAQGYQPQH
TRBV20-1	TRBJ2-7	SASSQGKPEQY
TRBV19	TRBJ2-1	ASSRTGVHEQF
TRBV10-2	TRBJ1-1	ASGWDRGYTEAF
TRBV2	TRBJ1-3	ASSEGRFGSGNTIY
TRBV6-5	TRBJ1-5	ASQTGGINQPQH
TRBV7-2	TRBJ2-3	ASSLGTSSHTQY
TRBV10-2	TRBJ2-1	ASRELPRGEQF
TRBV2	TRBJ2-3	ASSAGDRGVSDTQY
TRBV6-5	TRBJ2-7	ASSYSDGRLYEQY
TRBV28	TRBJ2-7	ASSLFRLGSGEQY
TRBV3-1/TRBV3-2	TRBJ2-6	ASSQVGTLPGANVLT
TRBV9	TRBJ2-3	ASSLASPSGTSTDTQY
TRBV28	TRBJ1-3	ASSHDRDLGNTIY
TRBV14	TRBJ2-7	ASSQASGEQY
TRBV6-1	TRBJ1-4	ASSEGTGGGKLF
TRBV2	TRBJ2-3	ASSRLAVSTDTQY
TRBV2	TRBJ1-1	ASTTRGGNTEAF